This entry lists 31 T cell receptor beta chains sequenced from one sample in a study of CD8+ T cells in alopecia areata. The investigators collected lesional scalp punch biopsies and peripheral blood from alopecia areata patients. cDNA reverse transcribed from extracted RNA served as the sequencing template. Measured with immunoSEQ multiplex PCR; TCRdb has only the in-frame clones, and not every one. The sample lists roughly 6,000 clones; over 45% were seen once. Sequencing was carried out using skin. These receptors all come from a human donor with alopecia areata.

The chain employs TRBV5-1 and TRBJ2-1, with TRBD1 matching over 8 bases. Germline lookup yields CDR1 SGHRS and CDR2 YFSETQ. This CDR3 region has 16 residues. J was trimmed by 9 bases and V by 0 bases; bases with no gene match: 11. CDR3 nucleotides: TGCGCCAGCAGCTTGGCGCCAGGGGGCGTTGGGGGTGAGCAGTTCTTC. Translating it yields CASSLAPGGVGGEQFF.

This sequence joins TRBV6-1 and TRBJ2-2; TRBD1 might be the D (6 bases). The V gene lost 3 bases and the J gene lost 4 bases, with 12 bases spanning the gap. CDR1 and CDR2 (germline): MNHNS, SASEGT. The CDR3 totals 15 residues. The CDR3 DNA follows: TGTGCCAGCAGTGATACGACAGGCGGCACCGGGGAGCTGTTTTTT. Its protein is CASSDTTGGTGELFF.

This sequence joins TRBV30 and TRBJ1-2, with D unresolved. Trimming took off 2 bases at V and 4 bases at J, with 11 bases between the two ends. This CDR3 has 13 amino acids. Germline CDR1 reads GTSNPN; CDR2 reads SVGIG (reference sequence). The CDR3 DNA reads TGTGCCTGGAGTTTGAAGGCAGCCTATGGCTACACCTTC. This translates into CAWSLKAAYGYTF.

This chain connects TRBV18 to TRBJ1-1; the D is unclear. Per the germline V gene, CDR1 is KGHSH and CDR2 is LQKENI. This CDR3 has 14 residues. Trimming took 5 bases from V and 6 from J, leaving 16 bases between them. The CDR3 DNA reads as TGTGCCAGCTCAGACACATCGATTCGTGCTGAAGCTTTCTTT. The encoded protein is CASSDTSIRAEAFF.

In nucleotides, the CDR3 is TGTGCCAGCTCTGTGGAAGAGACCCAGTACTTC. Translation gives CASSVEETQYF. The chain links TRBV18 to TRBJ2-5; D is unresolved. Germline-derived CDR1 and CDR2 are KGHSH and LQKENI. The CDR3 runs 11 residues. With 6 bases removed from V and 3 bases from J, the gap between germline ends came to 5 bases.

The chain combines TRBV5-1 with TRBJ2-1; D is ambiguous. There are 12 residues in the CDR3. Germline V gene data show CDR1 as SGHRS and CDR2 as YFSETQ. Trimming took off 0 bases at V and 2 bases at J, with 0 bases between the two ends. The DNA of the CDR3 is TGCGCCAGCAGCTTGGCCTACAATGAGCAGTTCTTC. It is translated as CASSLAYNEQFF.

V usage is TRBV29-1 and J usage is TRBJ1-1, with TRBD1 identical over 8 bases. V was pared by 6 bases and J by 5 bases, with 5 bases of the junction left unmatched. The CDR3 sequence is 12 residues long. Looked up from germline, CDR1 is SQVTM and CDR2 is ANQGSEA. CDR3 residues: CSVGQGETEAFF. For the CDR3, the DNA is TGCAGCGTCGGACAGGGCGAAACTGAAGCTTTCTTT.

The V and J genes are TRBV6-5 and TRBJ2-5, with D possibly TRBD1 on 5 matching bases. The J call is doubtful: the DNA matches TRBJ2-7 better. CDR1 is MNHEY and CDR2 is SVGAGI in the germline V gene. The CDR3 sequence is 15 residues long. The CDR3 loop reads CASSLTSGASYEQYF. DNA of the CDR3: TGTGCCAGCAGTCTTACCAGTGGGGCTAGCTACGAGCAGTACTTC.

The CDR3 DNA follows: TGCAGCGTAGAGGCGGGCGGGTACAATGAGCAGTTCTTC. Translated, it gives CSVEAGGYNEQFF. This chain connects TRBV29-1 to TRBJ2-1; D is possibly TRBD2 (5 bases). The V gene lost 6 bases and the J gene lost 4 bases, with 13 bases spanning the gap. Germline values: CDR1 SQVTM, CDR2 ANQGSEA. The CDR3 runs 13 residues.

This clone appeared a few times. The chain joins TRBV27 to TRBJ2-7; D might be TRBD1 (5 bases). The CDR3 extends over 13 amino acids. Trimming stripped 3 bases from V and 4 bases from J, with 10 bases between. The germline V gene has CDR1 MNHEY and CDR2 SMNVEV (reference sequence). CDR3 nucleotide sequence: TGTGCCAGCAGTTTGGGGCAGTCTTACGAGCAGTACTTC. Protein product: CASSLGQSYEQYF.

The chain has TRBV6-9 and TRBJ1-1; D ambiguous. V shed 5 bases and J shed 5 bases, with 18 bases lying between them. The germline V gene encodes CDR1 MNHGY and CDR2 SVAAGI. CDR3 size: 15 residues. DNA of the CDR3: TGTGCCAGCAGTACCGTTATACCGTCGGGTACTGAAGCTTTCTTT. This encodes CASSTVIPSGTEAFF.

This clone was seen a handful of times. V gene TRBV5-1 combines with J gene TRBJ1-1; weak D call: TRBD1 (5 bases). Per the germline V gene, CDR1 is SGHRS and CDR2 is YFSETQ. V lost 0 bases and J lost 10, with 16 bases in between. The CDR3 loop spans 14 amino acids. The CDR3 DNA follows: TGCGCCAGCAGCTTGGCCTCACAGGCCGGGGGAGCTTTCTTT. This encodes CASSLASQAGGAFF.

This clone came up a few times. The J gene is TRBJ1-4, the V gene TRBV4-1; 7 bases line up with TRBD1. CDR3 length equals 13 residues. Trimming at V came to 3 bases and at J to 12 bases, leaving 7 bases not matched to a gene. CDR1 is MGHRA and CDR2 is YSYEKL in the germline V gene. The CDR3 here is CASSQDPQGELFF. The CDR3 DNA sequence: TGCGCCAGCAGCCAGGACCCCCAGGGGGAACTGTTTTTT.

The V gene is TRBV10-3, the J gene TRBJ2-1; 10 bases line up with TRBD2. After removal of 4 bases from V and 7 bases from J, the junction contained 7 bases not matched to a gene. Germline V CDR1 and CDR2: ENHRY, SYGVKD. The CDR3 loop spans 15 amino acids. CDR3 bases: TGTGCCATCAGTGGGCTAGCGGGAGTAGAGAATGAGCAGTTCTTC. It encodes CAISGLAGVENEQFF.

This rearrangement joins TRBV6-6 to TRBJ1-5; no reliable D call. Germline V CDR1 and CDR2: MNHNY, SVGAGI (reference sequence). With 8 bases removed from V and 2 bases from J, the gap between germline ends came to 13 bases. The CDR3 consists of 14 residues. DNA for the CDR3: TGTGCCAGCTTTAGGTCTGAGGGCAATCAGCCCCAGCATTTT. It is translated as CASFRSEGNQPQHF.

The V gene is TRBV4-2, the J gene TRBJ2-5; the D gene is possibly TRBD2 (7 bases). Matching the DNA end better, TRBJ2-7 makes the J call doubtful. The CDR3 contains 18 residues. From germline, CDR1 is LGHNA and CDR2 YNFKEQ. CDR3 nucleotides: TGTGCCAGCAGCCAAGATCTGGGGGGGCGCGGTGGCTCCTACGAGCAGTACTTC. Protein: CASSQDLGGRGGSYEQYF.

DNA for the CDR3: TGCGCCAGCAGCCTTGGTTGGACAGGGAACACTGAAGCTTTCTTT. It codes for CASSLGWTGNTEAFF. The chain carries TRBV4-1 and TRBJ1-1; 7 bases agree with TRBD1. Germline-derived CDR1 and CDR2 are MGHRA and YSYEKL. Trimming cost V 4 bases and J 1 base; bases outside gene matches: 6. The CDR3 covers 15 residues.

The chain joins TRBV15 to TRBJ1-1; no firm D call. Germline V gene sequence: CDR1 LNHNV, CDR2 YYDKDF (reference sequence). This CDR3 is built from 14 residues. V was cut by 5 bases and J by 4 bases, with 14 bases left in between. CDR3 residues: CATSPGTTTTEAFF. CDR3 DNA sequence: TGTGCCACCAGCCCTGGAACTACGACCACTGAAGCTTTCTTT.

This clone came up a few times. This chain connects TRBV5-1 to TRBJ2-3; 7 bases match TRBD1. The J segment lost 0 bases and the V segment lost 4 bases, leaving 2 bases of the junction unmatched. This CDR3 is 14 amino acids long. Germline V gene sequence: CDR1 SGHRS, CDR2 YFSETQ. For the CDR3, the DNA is TGCGCCAGCAGCCCGGGACAGAGCACAGATACGCAGTATTTT. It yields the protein CASSPGQSTDTQYF. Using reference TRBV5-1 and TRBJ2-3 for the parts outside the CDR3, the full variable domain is KAGVTQTPRYLIKTRGQQVTLSCSPISGHRSVSWYQQTPGQGLQFLFEYFSETQRNKGNFPGRFSGRQFSNSRSEMNVSTLELGDSALYLCASSPGQSTDTQYFGPGTRLTVL.

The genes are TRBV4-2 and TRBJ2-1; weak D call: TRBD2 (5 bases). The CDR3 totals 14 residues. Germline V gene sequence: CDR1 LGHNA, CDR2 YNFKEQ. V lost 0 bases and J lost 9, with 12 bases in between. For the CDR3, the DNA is TGTGCCAGCAGCCAAGATGGCGGGTTCGGTGAGCAGTTCTTC. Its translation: CASSQDGGFGEQFF.

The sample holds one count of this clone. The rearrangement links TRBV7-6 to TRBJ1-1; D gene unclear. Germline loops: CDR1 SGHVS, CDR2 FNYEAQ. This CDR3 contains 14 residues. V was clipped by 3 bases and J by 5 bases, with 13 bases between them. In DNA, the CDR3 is TGTGCCAGCAGCTTGGTGGACCAAGGGACTGAAGCTTTCTTT. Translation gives CASSLVDQGTEAFF.

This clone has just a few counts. The CDR3, as DNA: TGTGCCAGCAGCTTGGGGATGACTGAGCAGTTCTTC. Protein: CASSLGMTEQFF. This chain links TRBV7-9 with TRBJ2-1; D is unresolved. The CDR3 has 12 residues. Trimming pared 3 bases from V and 9 bases from J, leaving 9 bases between. CDR1 and CDR2 from the germline V gene are SEHNR and FQNEAQ (reference sequence).

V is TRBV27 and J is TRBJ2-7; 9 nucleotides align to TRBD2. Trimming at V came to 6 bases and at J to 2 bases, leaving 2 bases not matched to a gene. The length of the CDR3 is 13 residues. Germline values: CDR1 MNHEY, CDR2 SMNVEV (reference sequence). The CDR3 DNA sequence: TGTGCCAGCAGAGGACTAGCGACCTACGAGCAGTACTTC. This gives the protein CASRGLATYEQYF.

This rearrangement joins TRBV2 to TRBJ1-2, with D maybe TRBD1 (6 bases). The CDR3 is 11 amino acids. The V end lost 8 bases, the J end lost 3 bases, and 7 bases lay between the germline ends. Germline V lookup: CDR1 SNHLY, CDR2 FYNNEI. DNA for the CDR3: TGTGCCAGCTGGACAGACTATGGCTACACCTTC. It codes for CASWTDYGYTF.

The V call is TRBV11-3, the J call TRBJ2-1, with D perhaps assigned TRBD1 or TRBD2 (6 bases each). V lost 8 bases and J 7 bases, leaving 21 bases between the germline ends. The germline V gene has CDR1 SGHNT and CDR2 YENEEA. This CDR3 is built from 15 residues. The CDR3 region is CASSKRGTGGNEQFF. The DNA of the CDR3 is TGTGCCAGCTCAAAAAGGGGGACTGGAGGGAATGAGCAGTTCTTC.

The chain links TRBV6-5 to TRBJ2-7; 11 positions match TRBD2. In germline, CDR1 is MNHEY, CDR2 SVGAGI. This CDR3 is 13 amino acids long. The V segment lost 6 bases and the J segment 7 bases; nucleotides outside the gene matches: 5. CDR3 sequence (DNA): TGTGCCAGCAGCCCCACTAGCGGGAGAGAGCAGTACTTC. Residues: CASSPTSGREQYF.

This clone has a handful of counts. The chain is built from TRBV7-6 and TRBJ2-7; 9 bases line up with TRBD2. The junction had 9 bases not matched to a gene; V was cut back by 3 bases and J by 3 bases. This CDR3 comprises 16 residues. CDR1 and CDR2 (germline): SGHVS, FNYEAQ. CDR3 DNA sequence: TGTGCCAGCAGCTTGGGAGGAGCGGGAGGCTACTACGAGCAGTACTTC. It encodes CASSLGGAGGYYEQYF.

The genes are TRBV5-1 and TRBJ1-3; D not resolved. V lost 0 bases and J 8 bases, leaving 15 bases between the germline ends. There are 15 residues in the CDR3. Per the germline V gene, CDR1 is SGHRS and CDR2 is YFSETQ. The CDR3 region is CASSLESVGWDTIYF. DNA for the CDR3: TGCGCCAGCAGCTTGGAATCGGTGGGATGGGACACCATATATTTT. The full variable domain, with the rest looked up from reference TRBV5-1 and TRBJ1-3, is KAGVTQTPRYLIKTRGQQVTLSCSPISGHRSVSWYQQTPGQGLQFLFEYFSETQRNKGNFPGRFSGRQFSNSRSEMNVSTLELGDSALYLCASSLESVGWDTIYFGEGSWLTVV.

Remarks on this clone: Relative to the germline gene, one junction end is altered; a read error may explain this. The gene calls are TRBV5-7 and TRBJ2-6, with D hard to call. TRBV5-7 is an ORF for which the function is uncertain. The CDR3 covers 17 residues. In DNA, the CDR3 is TGTGCCAGCCAAGTTAGTTGCGTACAAAGTCGGGCCAACATCCTGACTTTC. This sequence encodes CASQVSCVQSRANILTF.

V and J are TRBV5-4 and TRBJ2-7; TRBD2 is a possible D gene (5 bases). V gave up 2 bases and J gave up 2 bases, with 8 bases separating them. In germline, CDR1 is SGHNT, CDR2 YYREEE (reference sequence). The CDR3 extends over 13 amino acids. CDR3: CASSFGVPYEQYF. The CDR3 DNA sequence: TGTGCCAGCAGCTTCGGGGTTCCCTACGAGCAGTACTTC.

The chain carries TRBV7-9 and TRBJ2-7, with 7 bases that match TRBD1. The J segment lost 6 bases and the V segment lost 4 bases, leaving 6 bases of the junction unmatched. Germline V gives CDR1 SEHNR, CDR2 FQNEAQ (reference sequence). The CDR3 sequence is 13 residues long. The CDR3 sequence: CASSSRYRGEQYF. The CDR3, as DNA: TGTGCCAGCAGCTCACGGTACAGGGGCGAGCAGTACTTC.